Following are 29 T cell receptor beta chains from one sample sequenced in a study of blood T cell repertoires in COVID-19. Measured with immunoSEQ multiplex PCR; TCRdb has only the in-frame clones, and not every one. The sample holds around 620,000 clones, 80% to 90% seen once. The sequenced material came from peripheral blood. Receptor source: a woman between 18 and 29 years old with acute or convalescent COVID-19.

This clone showed up just a few times. The J gene is TRBJ1-1, the V gene TRBV5-1; TRBD1 is a possible D gene (6 bases). This CDR3 spans 15 amino acids. Trimming stripped 3 bases from V and 4 bases from J, with 16 bases between. The germline gives CDR1 SGHRS, CDR2 YFSETQ. The CDR3 DNA is TGCGCCAGCAGCTCCATCGGGGGGGCTGGCACTGAAGCTTTCTTT. Protein product: CASSSIGGAGTEAFF.

The chain recombines TRBV19 with TRBJ2-3; 9 positions match TRBD2. The CDR3 length is 17 residues. CDR1 and CDR2 (germline): LNHDA, SQIVND (reference sequence). J gave up 3 bases and V 3 bases, and 10 bases lay outside the gene matches. This CDR3 is CASSISPAGGPTDTQYF. The CDR3 bases are TGTGCCAGTAGTATTTCCCCAGCGGGGGGCCCGACAGATACGCAGTATTTT.

The V gene is TRBV5-5, the J gene TRBJ2-1; 15 nucleotides align to TRBD2. V lost 3 bases, J lost 8 bases, and 3 bases stayed unmatched. Germline values: CDR1 SGHKS, CDR2 YYEKEE (reference sequence). The CDR3 totals 15 residues. This chain's CDR3 is CASSSGTSGGHEQFF. CDR3 in DNA: TGTGCCAGCAGCTCTGGGACTAGCGGGGGGCATGAGCAGTTCTTC.

J is TRBJ1-2 and V is TRBV28; possibly TRBD1 for D (6 bases). CDR3 length: 16 residues. The germline V gene encodes CDR1 MDHEN and CDR2 SYDVKM. V was shortened by 6 bases and J by 4 bases, with 21 bases between the two germline ends. The DNA of the CDR3 is TGTGCCAGCAGCCGGACAGCGGCCTCTGGGGGCTATGGCTACACCTTC. Translated: CASSRTAASGGYGYTF.

The V call is TRBV3-1 (or the pseudogene TRBV3-2), the J call TRBJ2-1, with TRBD2 matching 10 bases. CDR1 is LGHDT and CDR2 is YNNKEL in the germline V gene (reference sequence). V dropped 1 base and J dropped 9; count of bases not matched to a gene: 9. This CDR3 has 16 amino acids. CDR3 nucleotide sequence: TGTGCCAGCAGCCAAGGTTGTCTAGCGGGGGTTAGTGAGCAGTTCTTC. This translates into CASSQGCLAGVSEQFF.

The J gene is TRBJ2-7, the V gene TRBV12-5; 7 bases map to TRBD2. With V trimmed by 1 base and J by 4 bases, 10 bases remained unmatched. This CDR3 contains 16 residues. CDR1 is LGHNT, CDR2 FRNRAP, per germline. CDR3 sequence reads: CASGLDPWGGWYEQYF. As DNA, the CDR3 is TGTGCTAGTGGTTTGGACCCCTGGGGGGGGTGGTACGAGCAGTACTTC.

The chain combines TRBV20-1 with TRBJ1-1, with 7 nucleotides matching TRBD1. The germline V gene has CDR1 DFQATT and CDR2 SNEGSKA (reference sequence). The CDR3 is made up of 10 amino acids. The CDR3 here is CRTGLPEAFF. The CDR3 bases are TGCAGGACAGGGCTTCCTGAAGCTTTCTTT.

This sequence joins TRBV9 and TRBJ2-7; 7 bases align to TRBD1. V was clipped by 0 bases and J by 4 bases; unmatched bases: 10. Germline-derived CDR1 and CDR2 are SGDLS and YYNGEE. The CDR3 is 16 residues long. In DNA form, the CDR3 reads TGTGCCAGCAGCGTAGATCCTCAGGGGGTTCGTTACGAGCAGTACTTC. Translated, it gives CASSVDPQGVRYEQYF.

In DNA, the CDR3 is TGTGCCAGCAGTCCCGGGACTAGCGGGAGGGCACGCTACGAGCAGTACTTC. As protein: CASSPGTSGRARYEQYF. This chain connects TRBV6-2 or TRBV6-3 to TRBJ2-7; TRBD2 aligns across 16 bases. With V trimmed by 5 bases and J by 3 bases, 7 bases remained unmatched. This CDR3 region has 17 residues. Germline V gene data show CDR1 as MNHEY and CDR2 as SVGEGT.

The rearrangement joins TRBV2 to TRBJ1-1; a possible D gene is TRBD1 (5 bases). The CDR3 has 14 residues. V was cut by 2 bases and J by 3 bases, with 10 bases left in between. Looked up from germline, CDR1 is SNHLY and CDR2 is FYNNEI. The CDR3 DNA sequence: TGTGCCAGCAGTGAATATCAAGGGGACACTGAAGCTTTCTTT. It translates to CASSEYQGDTEAFF.

The chain employs TRBV6-6 and TRBJ1-2; 7 bases are a match to TRBD1. After removal of 6 bases from V and 8 bases from J, the junction contained 6 bases not matched to a gene. The CDR3 is made up of 12 amino acids. Germline V lookup: CDR1 MNHNY, CDR2 SVGAGI (reference sequence). The CDR3 spells CASSPTGNGYTF. The CDR3 region has the DNA TGTGCCAGCAGCCCGACAGGGAACGGCTACACCTTC.

This rearrangement joins TRBV6-2 or TRBV6-3 to TRBJ2-6; D uncertain. The CDR3 is 16 residues long. Germline CDR1 MNHEY, CDR2 SVGEGT. V was clipped by 5 bases and J by 1 base, with 12 bases between them. CDR3 protein: CASSHRVVSGANVLTF. Here the CDR3 DNA reads TGTGCCAGCAGTCACCGGGTCGTGTCTGGGGCCAACGTCCTGACTTTC.

This clone turned up a few times. The chain links TRBV6-4 to TRBJ2-3, with TRBD2 identical over 13 bases. CDR1 is MRHNA and CDR2 is SNTAGT in the germline V gene. The J segment lost 2 bases and the V segment lost 5 bases, leaving 1 base of the junction unmatched. CDR3 size: 15 residues. The CDR3 coding sequence is TGTGCCAGCAGTACTAGCGGGGGGGCCACAGATACGCAGTATTTT. This codes for CASSTSGGATDTQYF.

This sequence joins TRBV5-6 and TRBJ2-5; TRBD2 might be the D (5 bases). V lost 4 bases to trimming and J lost 5 bases, with 15 bases between them. This CDR3 region has 14 residues. Per the germline V gene, CDR1 is SGHDT and CDR2 is YYEEEE. CDR3 in DNA: TGTGCCAGCAGCCGAGTCCCTAGCATTGAGACCCAGTACTTC. It encodes CASSRVPSIETQYF.

The chain carries TRBV5-6 and TRBJ1-2; possibly TRBD1 for D (6 bases). The CDR3 is 16 amino acids. CDR1 and CDR2 from the germline V gene are SGHDT and YYEEEE. Trimming stripped 2 bases from V and 3 bases from J, with 17 bases between. Here the CDR3 DNA reads TGTGCCAGCAGCTTCCCCCGGGGGGGCGCATACTATGGCTACACCTTC. It is translated as CASSFPRGGAYYGYTF.

This clone has only one observation. Other DNA sequences of this sample code for an identical CDR3. The V and J genes are TRBV24-1 and TRBJ1-2; possible D gene TRBD1, 6 bases. Germline-derived CDR1 and CDR2 are KGHDR and SFDVKD. The CDR3 has 12 residues. V dropped 4 bases and J dropped 4 bases, with 6 bases sitting between them. Here the CDR3 reads CATSDRGYGYTF. The CDR3, as DNA: TGTGCCACCAGTGACAGGGGCTATGGCTACACCTTC.

CDR3 sequence reads: CASSLGPGQYNSPLHF. CDR3 coding DNA: TGTGCCAGCAGCTTAGGGCCAGGGCAATATAATTCACCCCTCCACTTT. The J gene is TRBJ1-6, the V gene TRBV11-2; possibly TRBD1 for D (5 bases). Per germline, CDR1 SGHAT and CDR2 FQNNGV. CDR3 size: 16 residues. Trimming shortened V by 1 base and J by 4 bases, and 11 bases separated the two germline ends.

The rearrangement links TRBV3-1 (or the pseudogene TRBV3-2) to TRBJ1-1; D unclear. The CDR3 totals 13 residues. Germline CDR1 LGHDT, CDR2 YNNKEL (reference sequence). Trimming removed 4 bases at V and 3 bases at J, with 9 bases between. The CDR3 sequence is CASSPNGYTEAFF. Written as DNA, the CDR3 is TGTGCCAGCAGCCCGAACGGGTACACTGAAGCTTTCTTT.

The chain uses TRBV7-2 and TRBJ1-1; D remains ambiguous. CDR1 and CDR2 from the germline V gene are SGHTA and FQGNSA. The CDR3 runs 14 residues. Trimming left V 3 bases short and J 1 base short, with 9 bases between. This chain's CDR3 is CASSFRGSNTEAFF. The CDR3 region has the DNA TGTGCCAGCAGCTTTCGAGGGTCGAACACTGAAGCTTTCTTT.

The chain employs TRBV7-7 and TRBJ2-1, with 7 bases aligning to TRBD1. CDR3 size: 15 residues. CDR1 is SSHAT, CDR2 FNYEAQ, per germline (reference sequence). The J segment lost 3 bases and the V segment lost 5 bases, leaving 7 bases of the junction unmatched. CDR3 loop: CASSQDRTGYNEQFF. CDR3 bases: TGTGCCAGCAGCCAGGACAGGACCGGCTACAATGAGCAGTTCTTC.

The genes are TRBV5-1 and TRBJ2-3; 9 nucleotides line up with TRBD1. Germline V CDR1 and CDR2: SGHRS, YFSETQ. V shed 4 bases, J shed 4 bases, and the junction held 7 bases outside the gene matches. The CDR3 runs to 15 residues. CDR3 loop: CASSPGQGMADTQYF. The DNA of the CDR3 is TGCGCCAGCAGCCCAGGACAGGGGATGGCAGATACGCAGTATTTT.

The chain combines TRBV6-5 with TRBJ1-3; D not certain. Trimming cost V 6 bases and J 7 bases, with 19 bases left between them. Looked up from germline, CDR1 is MNHEY and CDR2 is SVGAGI. CDR3 length equals 15 residues. CDR3 sequence: CASRRVSHRGNTIYF. The CDR3 nucleotides are TGTGCCAGCAGACGGGTCTCCCACCGAGGGAACACCATATATTTT.

J is TRBJ1-2 and V is TRBV6-5; 9 bases line up with TRBD1. Germline CDR1 MNHEY, CDR2 SVGAGI. The CDR3 consists of 15 residues. With 6 bases clipped from V and 7 bases from J, the junction kept 12 bases outside the gene matches. The CDR3 bases are TGTGCCAGCAGAAACGCCCGGACAGGGGAGGCTGGCTACACCTTC. This gives the protein CASRNARTGEAGYTF.

V gene TRBV14 combines with J gene TRBJ2-1, with 10 bases fitting TRBD2. Germline trimming cut 2 bases from V and 8 bases from J; bases unmatched to any gene: 6. The V gene's germline CDR1 is SGHDN and CDR2 FVKESK. This CDR3 is 15 amino acids long. The CDR3 is CASSQLAGARHEQFF. For the CDR3, the DNA is TGTGCCAGCAGCCAACTAGCGGGAGCCCGACATGAGCAGTTCTTC.

CDR3 DNA: TGTGCCAGCAATGCGGGACCCGGGGGGCATGGCTACACCTTC. It is translated as CASNAGPGGHGYTF. The chain recombines TRBV6-4 with TRBJ1-2, with D possibly being TRBD1 (6 bases). The length of the CDR3 is 14 residues. Germline assignment: CDR1 MRHNA and CDR2 SNTAGT. Deletions cut 7 bases from V and 6 bases from J, with 18 bases between.

This clone showed up just once. V usage is TRBV27 and J usage is TRBJ1-5; a possible D gene is TRBD1 (5 bases). The CDR3 sequence is 15 residues long. The V and J ends lost 0 bases and 5 bases respectively, with 11 bases between them. Germline CDR1 MNHEY, CDR2 SMNVEV (reference sequence). CDR3: CASSLSAQGHQPQHF. Written as DNA, the CDR3 is TGTGCCAGCAGTTTATCGGCTCAGGGTCATCAGCCCCAGCATTTT.

V gene TRBV11-2 combines with J gene TRBJ2-7; the D gene is possibly TRBD2 (5 bases). Trimming cost V 5 bases and J 6 bases, with 11 bases left between them. The germline CDR1 and CDR2 sequences are SGHAT and FQNNGV. CDR3 length equals 12 residues. The CDR3 region has the DNA TGTGCCAGCAGCCATACGGCGGGCGAGCAGTACTTC. Protein sequence: CASSHTAGEQYF.

The chain couples TRBV6-1 to TRBJ2-7; TRBD2 is a possible D gene (7 bases). V lost 3 bases and J 4 bases, leaving 10 bases between the germline ends. The CDR3 totals 13 residues. From germline, CDR1 is MNHNS and CDR2 SASEGT. This CDR3 is CASSEGGLYEQYF. For the CDR3, the DNA is TGTGCCAGCAGTGAGGGGGGGCTGTACGAGCAGTACTTC.

The chain has TRBV12-3 or TRBV12-4 and TRBJ2-7; 9 nucleotides align to TRBD1. This CDR3 has 13 residues. With 6 bases clipped from V and 3 bases from J, the junction kept 3 bases outside the gene matches. The DNA for the CDR3 is TGTGCCAGCAGGGGACAGGGTGTCTACGAGCAGTACTTC. As protein: CASRGQGVYEQYF.